This paragraph reports one T cell receptor beta chain. Its antigen is still unknown. This sample was taken from a study of cytomegalovirus exposure and HLA in healthy donors. Whole-study results and caveats: Listed as cytomegalovirus-associated were 170 or so TCR beta chains.

J lost 7 bases, V lost 2 bases, and 8 bases had no gene match. This CDR3 is 15 amino acids long. The germline CDR1 and CDR2 sequences are SGHVS and FQNEAQ. The PCR made use of 60 Vbeta and 13 Jbeta primers. TCRdb's table, derived via immunoSEQ multiplex PCR, lists solely in-frame clones and lacks some. The sample gives 200,000 to 300,000 clones, roughly 82% of which show up once; 5.4% is in the top ten. This TCR was sampled from a woman aged 40 to 50 in good health and CMV-seropositive. The gene calls are TRBV7-8 and TRBJ1-5; 7 bases are shared with TRBD1. The sequenced sample consisted of PBMCs. As DNA, the CDR3 is TGTGCCAGCAGCTTACGACAGGGAGGAACCCAGCCCCAGCATTTT. Amino acids: CASSLRQGGTQPQHF.